The present TCR beta chain was sequenced within a study of a mutant IDH1 vaccine in newly diagnosed glioma. About the study: Vaccinations were initiated 4-6 weeks following radiotherapy alone, or were given together with temozolomide cycles. There were approximately 62% males and approximately 38% females among treated patients, whose mean age was about 38 years.

Some clones are missing from TCRdb's copy, which holds only in-frame ones; the method was immunoSEQ multiplex PCR. The sample lists tens of thousands of clones, roughly 80% occurring once. Study results and limitations: No link was apparently found between pseudoprogression and changes in top peripheral T cell clonotypes.

The V and J ends lost 6 bases and 1 base respectively, with 15 bases between them. The CDR3 runs to 15 residues. Germline-derived CDR1 and CDR2 are LNHDA and SQIVND (reference sequence). As concerns this clone: Antigen unknown.

Regarding time point: week 23, last vaccination. Topical imiquimod was applied with each vaccine dose, which held 300 ug of mutant IDH1 20-mer peptide. The chain combines TRBV19 with TRBJ1-2, with D maybe TRBD1 (5 bases). This sequence originates from a middle-aged man with glioma. Material: PBMCs, obtained from a glioma patient whose treatment included an IDH1 peptide vaccine. The CDR3, as DNA: TGTGCCAGTAGGTCGGGACGTTGGGATAACTATGGCTACACCTTC. Translation: CASRSGRWDNYGYTF.